This T cell receptor (beta chain) was recovered during a study of cytotoxic CD8 clonotypes in ibrutinib-treated CLL. The protocol was immunoSEQ multiplex PCR, while the TCRdb copy is restricted to in-frame clones and leaves out a portion. The profile shows fewer than 400,000 clones, 67% of them singletons. The origin of this receptor is a human donor with chronic lymphocytic leukemia. The sample in question was PBMCs, obtained after 36 months of ibrutinib treatment.

CDR3 coding DNA: TGTGCCAGCAGCGTAGAGGGAGCGACTAGCACAGATACGCAGTATTTT. This encodes CASSVEGATSTDTQYF. The rearrangement links TRBV9 to TRBJ2-3; possibly TRBD2 for D (5 bases). The CDR3 covers 16 residues. Trimming cost V 0 bases and J 0 bases, with 11 bases left between them. Germline assignment: CDR1 SGDLS and CDR2 YYNGEE.